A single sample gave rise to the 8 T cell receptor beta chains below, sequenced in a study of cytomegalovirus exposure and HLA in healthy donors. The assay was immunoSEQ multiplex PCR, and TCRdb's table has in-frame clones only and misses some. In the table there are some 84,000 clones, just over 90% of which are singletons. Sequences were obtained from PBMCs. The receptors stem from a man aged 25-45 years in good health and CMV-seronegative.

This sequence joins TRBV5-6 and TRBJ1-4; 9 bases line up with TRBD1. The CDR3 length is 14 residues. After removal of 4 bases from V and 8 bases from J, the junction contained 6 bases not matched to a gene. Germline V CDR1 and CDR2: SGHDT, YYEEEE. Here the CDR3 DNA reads TGTGCCAGCAGCACAACAGGGGGCCTCGAAAAACTGTTTTTT. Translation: CASSTTGGLEKLFF.

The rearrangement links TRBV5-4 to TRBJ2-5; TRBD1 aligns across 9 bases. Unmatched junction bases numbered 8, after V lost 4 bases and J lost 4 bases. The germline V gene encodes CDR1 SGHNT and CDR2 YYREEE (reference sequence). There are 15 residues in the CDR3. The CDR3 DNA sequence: TGTGCCAGCAGCGGGACAGGGTTGATGGGAGAGACCCAGTACTTC. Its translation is CASSGTGLMGETQYF. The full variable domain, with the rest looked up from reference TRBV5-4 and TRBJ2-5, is ETGVTQSPTHLIKTRGQQVTLRCSSQSGHNTVSWYQQALGQGPQFIFQYYREEENGRGNFPPRFSGLQFPNYSSELNVNALELDDSALYLCASSGTGLMGETQYFGPGTRLLVL.

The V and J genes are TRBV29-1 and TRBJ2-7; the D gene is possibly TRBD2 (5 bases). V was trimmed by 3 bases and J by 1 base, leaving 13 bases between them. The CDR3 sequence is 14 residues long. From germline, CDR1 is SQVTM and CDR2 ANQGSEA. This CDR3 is CSVEEDPNSYEQYF. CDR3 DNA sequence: TGCAGCGTTGAGGAGGACCCCAATTCCTACGAGCAGTACTTC.

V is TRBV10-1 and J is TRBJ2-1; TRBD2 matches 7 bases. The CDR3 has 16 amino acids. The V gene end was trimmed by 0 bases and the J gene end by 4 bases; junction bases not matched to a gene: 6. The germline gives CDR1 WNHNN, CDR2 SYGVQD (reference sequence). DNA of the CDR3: TGCGCCAGCAGTGAGTCGATAGCGGGTGGATACAATGAGCAGTTCTTC. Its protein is CASSESIAGGYNEQFF.

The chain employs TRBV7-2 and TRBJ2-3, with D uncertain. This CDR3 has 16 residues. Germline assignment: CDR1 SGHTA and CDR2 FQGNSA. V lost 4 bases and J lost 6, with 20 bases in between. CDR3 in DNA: TGTGCCAGCAGCTATCCGGCTAGTCGCGTGCTTGATACGCAGTATTTT. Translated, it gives CASSYPASRVLDTQYF.

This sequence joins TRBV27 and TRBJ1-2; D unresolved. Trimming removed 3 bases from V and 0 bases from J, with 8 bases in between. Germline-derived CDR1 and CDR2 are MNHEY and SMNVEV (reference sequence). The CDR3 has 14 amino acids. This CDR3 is CASSLAGANYGYTF. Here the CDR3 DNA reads TGTGCCAGCAGTTTGGCCGGAGCTAACTATGGCTACACCTTC.

The CDR3 DNA follows: TGTGCCAGCAGTTTTTCAGCGTTCCAGGGCTACGAGCAGTACTTC. It translates to CASSFSAFQGYEQYF. The chain couples TRBV27 to TRBJ2-7; D is possibly TRBD1 (5 bases). Trimming pared 3 bases from V and 3 bases from J, leaving 15 bases between. Germline assignment: CDR1 MNHEY and CDR2 SMNVEV (reference sequence). This CDR3 is built from 15 residues.

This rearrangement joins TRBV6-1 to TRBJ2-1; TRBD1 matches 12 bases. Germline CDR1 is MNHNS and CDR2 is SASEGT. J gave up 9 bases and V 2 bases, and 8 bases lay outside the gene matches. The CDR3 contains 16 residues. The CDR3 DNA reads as TGTGCCAGCAGTGAACCCCCGGGACAGGGGGCCGGTGAGCAGTTCTTC. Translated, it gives CASSEPPGQGAGEQFF.